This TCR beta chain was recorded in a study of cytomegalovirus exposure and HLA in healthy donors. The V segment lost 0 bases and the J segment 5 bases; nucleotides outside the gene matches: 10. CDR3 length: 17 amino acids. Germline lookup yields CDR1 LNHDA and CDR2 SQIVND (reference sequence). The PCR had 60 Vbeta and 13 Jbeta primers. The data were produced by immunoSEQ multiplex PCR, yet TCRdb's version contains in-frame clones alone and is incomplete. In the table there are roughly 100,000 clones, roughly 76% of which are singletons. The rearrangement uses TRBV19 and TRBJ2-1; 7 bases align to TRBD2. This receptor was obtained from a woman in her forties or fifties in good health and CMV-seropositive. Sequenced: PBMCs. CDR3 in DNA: TGTGCCAGTAGTATAGAGGGGGGAGGGCAGGCTGACAATGAGCAGTTCTTC. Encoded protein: CASSIEGGGQADNEQFF.